The rows below give T cell receptor beta chains drawn from one sample of a study of Japanese encephalitis immunity and Zika vaccine responses. TCRdb reprocessed the 5' RACE reads with MiXCR, giving one entry per CDR3 protein. The sample includes about 500 distinct CDR3 sequences, approximately 8.7% of them seen just once. This specimen consisted of antigen-activated CD4+ T cells from blood, cultured, obtained during a Zika inactivated vaccine study. Receptor source: an adult woman who received an inactivated Zika virus vaccine. Both conserved end residues are part of each CDR3. The D gene is left open where the match is weak. Sizes are listed as once, few or many counts, or a class when the clone is expanded.

J: TRBJ2-5; D: TRBD2; V: TRBV29-1; size: large; CDR3: CSAITSGSETQYF; DNA: TGCAGCGCTATTACTAGCGGGTCAGAGACCCAGTACTTC
J: TRBJ2-3; D: .; V: TRBV10-3; size: many; CDR3: CAISESHILNRADTQYF; DNA: TGTGCCATCAGTGAGTCTCACATTCTGAATCGCGCAGATACGCAGTATTTT
J: TRBJ1-5; D: TRBD1; V: TRBV12-3/TRBV12-4; size: medium-sized; CDR3: CASSLGTGVNQPQHF; DNA: TGTGCCAGCAGTTTAGGGACAGGGGTCAATCAGCCCCAGCATTTT
J: TRBJ2-7; D: .; V: TRBV4-3; size: medium-sized; CDR3: CASSQVDNSYEQYF; DNA: TGCGCCAGCAGCCAGGTAGACAACTCCTACGAGCAGTACTTC
J: TRBJ1-2; D: .; V: TRBV6-5; size: many; CDR3: CASSYNEGGNYGYTF; DNA: TGTGCCAGCAGTTACAACGAGGGGGGGAACTATGGCTACACCTTC
J: TRBJ2-2; D: .; V: TRBV28; size: medium-sized; CDR3: CASSLTGELFF; DNA: TGTGCCAGCAGTTTAACCGGGGAGCTGTTTTTT
J: TRBJ2-3; D: TRBD1; V: TRBV18; size: medium-sized; CDR3: CASSPGTGTDTQYF; DNA: TGTGCCAGCTCACCAGGGACAGGCACAGATACGCAGTATTTT
J: TRBJ1-2; D: .; V: TRBV9; size: medium-sized; CDR3: CASSVGVEGYTF; DNA: TGTGCCAGCAGCGTAGGGGTGGAGGGCTACACCTTC
J: TRBJ1-2; D: .; V: TRBV7-2; size: large; CDR3: CASSTPPYGYTF; DNA: TGTGCCAGCAGCACCCCCCCCTATGGCTACACCTTC
J: TRBJ1-2; D: .; V: TRBV18; size: large; CDR3: CASSPMGANYGYTF; DNA: TGTGCCAGCTCGCCTATGGGGGCTAACTATGGCTACACCTTC
J: TRBJ1-1; D: TRBD1; V: TRBV18; size: large; CDR3: CASSAGTGNTEAFF; DNA: TGTGCCAGCTCAGCCGGGACAGGGAACACTGAAGCTTTCTTT
J: TRBJ2-3; D: .; V: TRBV2; size: medium-sized; CDR3: CASTKRGGQTDTQYF; DNA: TGTGCCAGCACCAAAAGGGGGGGTCAGACAGATACGCAGTATTTT
J: TRBJ1-2; D: TRBD1; V: TRBV7-2; size: medium-sized; CDR3: CASSRQGPPGGYTF; DNA: TGTGCCAGCAGCCGACAGGGTCCTCCGGGCGGCTACACCTTC
J: TRBJ2-2; D: TRBD1; V: TRBV6-5; size: many; CDR3: CASSWDRGSTGELFF; DNA: TGTGCCAGCAGTTGGGACAGGGGTTCCACCGGGGAGCTGTTTTTT
J: TRBJ2-3; D: TRBD2; V: TRBV7-2; size: medium-sized; CDR3: CASEAAGVQPATQYF; DNA: TGTGCCAGCGAGGCCGCGGGGGTCCAGCCAGCTACGCAGTATTTT
J: TRBJ2-4; D: .; V: TRBV9; size: large; CDR3: CASSGDIGNIQYF; DNA: TGTGCCAGCAGCGGGGACATAGGGAACATTCAGTACTTC
J: TRBJ2-3; D: .; V: TRBV7-2; size: large; CDR3: CASSAQGTDTQYF; DNA: TGTGCCAGCAGCGCACAGGGAACAGATACGCAGTATTTT